These T cell receptor beta chains were read from a single sample in a study of beta chain features in type 1 diabetes. The repertoire was sequenced with immunoSEQ multiplex PCR; TCRdb's copy has only in-frame clones and lacks some. Of approximately 470,000 clones listed, 25% to 35% are singletons. Sequenced material: naive CD4+ T cells from blood. The receptor set was obtained from a young man in good health. The CDR3 runs from the conserved cysteine through the conserved F or W. D genes are given only for firm matches. For some rows the clone size is stated as once, few or many, or as a class when expanded; others skip it.

abundance	v_gene	d_gene	j_gene	CDR3aa	CDR3nt
-	TRBV4-1	-	TRBJ2-3	CASSNGPDTQYF	TGCGCCAGCAGCAACGGACCAGATACGCAGTATTTT
-	TRBV6-6	TRBD1	TRBJ1-2	CASSPGQDYGYTF	TGTGCCAGCAGCCCGGGACAGGACTATGGCTACACCTTC
few	TRBV29-1	TRBD2	TRBJ2-3	CSVQGLARGDTQYF	TGCAGCGTCCAGGGACTAGCGAGGGGAGATACGCAGTATTTT
-	TRBV9	-	TRBJ2-1	CASSVAGFSSYNEQFF	TGTGCCAGCAGCGTAGCTGGCTTCAGCTCCTACAATGAGCAGTTCTTC
few	TRBV5-1	TRBD2	TRBJ2-3	CASSLIGQAGKSTDTQYF	TGCGCCAGCAGCTTGATCGGTCAAGCGGGGAAAAGCACAGATACGCAGTATTTT
few	TRBV20-1	-	TRBJ2-7	CSAQQNYEQYF	TGCAGTGCGCAGCAGAATTACGAGCAGTACTTC
-	TRBV10-3	-	TRBJ2-3	CAIMTGATDTQYF	TGTGCCATCATGACGGGGGCCACAGATACGCAGTATTTT
few	TRBV30	-	TRBJ2-3	CATSRGADYTYQYF	TGTGCCACATCCCGGGGGGCGGACTATACCTATCAGTATTTT
few	TRBV14	TRBD2	TRBJ2-1	CASSQGWTGGPSSYNEQFF	TGTGCCAGCAGCCAAGGCTGGACGGGAGGCCCTAGTTCCTACAATGAGCAGTTCTTC
-	TRBV29-1	TRBD1	TRBJ2-7	CSVEMDRLNEQYF	TGCAGCGTTGAAATGGACAGGCTCAACGAGCAGTACTTC
-	TRBV28	-	TRBJ2-4	CASSLGADIQYF	TGTGCCAGCAGTTTAGGGGCGGACATTCAGTACTTC
few	TRBV5-1	-	TRBJ1-5	CASSFLGDRNQPQHF	TGCGCCAGCAGCTTTTTGGGGGACCGCAATCAGCCCCAGCATTTT
-	TRBV2	TRBD2	TRBJ2-4	CASSPSRGENIQYF	TGTGCCAGCAGCCCGAGTCGGGGGGAAAACATTCAGTACTTC
-	TRBV29-1	TRBD2	TRBJ2-5	CSGAAGDETQYF	TGCAGCGGGGCAGCGGGAGATGAGACCCAGTACTTC
few	TRBV7-9	-	TRBJ2-1	CASSSRDDEQFF	TGTGCCAGCAGTTCTAGAGACGATGAGCAGTTCTTC
-	TRBV7-2	TRBD2	TRBJ2-5	CASSQTSGRLETQYF	TGTGCCAGCAGCCAAACTAGCGGGAGGCTTGAGACCCAGTACTTC
-	TRBV4-2	TRBD2	TRBJ2-2	CASSQDESWASGIGGELFF	TGTGCCAGCAGCCAAGATGAGTCTTGGGCTAGCGGGATCGGCGGGGAGCTGTTTTTT
-	TRBV29-1	TRBD2	TRBJ2-3	CSVLGLADTDTQYF	TGCAGCGTTCTGGGGCTAGCGGACACAGATACGCAGTATTTT
few	TRBV13	-	TRBJ2-3	CASSLVQAEDTQYF	TGTGCCAGCAGCTTAGTACAGGCGGAGGATACGCAGTATTTT
-	TRBV5-6	TRBD1	TRBJ2-7	CASSLRDRVYEQYF	TGTGCCAGCAGTCTCCGGGACAGGGTCTACGAGCAGTACTTC
-	TRBV18	-	TRBJ2-7	CASSPNRVYEQYF	TGTGCCAGCTCACCCAACAGGGTGTATGAGCAGTACTTC
-	TRBV5-1	TRBD2	TRBJ2-1	CASSLAGGNYNEQFF	TGCGCCAGCAGCTTAGCGGGAGGGAACTACAATGAGCAGTTCTTC
few	TRBV7-7	TRBD2	TRBJ2-1	CASSSGRGEQFF	TGTGCCAGCAGCTCCGGGAGGGGTGAGCAGTTCTTC
-	TRBV29-1	TRBD2	TRBJ2-7	CSVGLAGDEQYF	TGCAGCGTTGGGCTAGCGGGAGACGAGCAGTACTTC
few	TRBV2	TRBD1	TRBJ1-1	CASRTGGYTEAFF	TGTGCCAGCAGGACAGGGGGATACACTGAAGCTTTCTTT
few	TRBV23-1	-	TRBJ2-7	CASSPWTGSYEQYF	TGCGCCAGCAGTCCGTGGACTGGCTCCTACGAGCAGTACTTC
-	TRBV2	-	TRBJ1-5	CASSESTGRQPQHF	TGTGCCAGCAGTGAATCCACAGGGCGGCAGCCCCAGCATTTT
few	TRBV5-1	-	TRBJ1-1	CASSLIGGNTEAFF	TGCGCCAGCAGCTTGATTGGGGGGAACACTGAAGCTTTCTTT
few	TRBV9	TRBD2	TRBJ2-3	CASTKGRASTDTQYF	TGTGCCAGCACCAAAGGGAGGGCTAGCACAGATACGCAGTATTTT
-	TRBV30	-	TRBJ2-1	CAWIQTGLVGHEQFF	TGTGCCTGGATACAGACGGGGCTGGTGGGCCATGAGCAGTTCTTC
once	TRBV5-1	TRBD2	TRBJ2-7	CASSFSGTSGTSLHF	TGCGCCAGCAGCTTTTCCGGGACTAGCGGGACCTCTTTGCACTTC
-	TRBV7-8	TRBD1	TRBJ2-7	CASSRRDRGDEQYF	TGTGCCAGCAGCCGCCGGGACAGGGGTGACGAGCAGTACTTC
-	TRBV30	-	TRBJ1-1	CAWSVSGLGTEAFF	TGTGCCTGGAGTGTATCGGGGCTGGGGACTGAAGCTTTCTTT
-	TRBV5-1	TRBD1	TRBJ2-5	CASSPMTGVEETQYF	TGCGCCAGCAGCCCGATGACAGGGGTAGAGGAGACCCAGTACTTC
-	TRBV28	TRBD1	TRBJ1-1	CASIIPGTGEAFF	TGTGCCAGCATAATCCCCGGGACAGGTGAAGCTTTCTTT